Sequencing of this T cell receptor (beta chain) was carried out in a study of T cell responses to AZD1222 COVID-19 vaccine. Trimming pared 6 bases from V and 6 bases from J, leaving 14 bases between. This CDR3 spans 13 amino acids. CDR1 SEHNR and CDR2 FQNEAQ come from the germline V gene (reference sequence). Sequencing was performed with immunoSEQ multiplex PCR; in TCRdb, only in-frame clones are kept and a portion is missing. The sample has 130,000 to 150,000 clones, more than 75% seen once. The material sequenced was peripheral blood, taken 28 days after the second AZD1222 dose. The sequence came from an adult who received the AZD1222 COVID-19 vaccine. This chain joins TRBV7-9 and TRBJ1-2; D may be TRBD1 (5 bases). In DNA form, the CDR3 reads TGTGCCAGCAGAGCTGGGGGGATGGATGGCTACACCTTC. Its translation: CASRAGGMDGYTF.